These 30 T cell receptor beta chains came from one sample sequenced in a study of T-cell reconstitution after alpha-beta-depleted transplantation in children. It was with unique molecular identifiers that the TCRbeta library was prepared. Using its own MiXCR run on the PCR reads, TCRdb lists one record per CDR3 protein. The table records about 460,000 distinct CDR3 sequences, about 10% of them present only once. This specimen consisted of PBMCs, obtained before TCRalphabeta/CD19-depleted stem cell transplant. These receptors all stem from a child aged 2 to 10 with inherited bone marrow failure, due to receive a stem cell transplant.

This clonotype was picked up a small number of times. V is TRBV20-1 and J is TRBJ2-1; perhaps TRBD2 as D (5 bases). The CDR3 runs to 14 residues. V lost 5 bases, J lost 4 bases, and 15 bases lay in between. The germline gives CDR1 DFQATT, CDR2 SNEGSKA (reference sequence). This CDR3 is CSAPQRMGYNEQFF. CDR3 nucleotide sequence: TGCAGTGCTCCTCAGCGGATGGGGTACAATGAGCAGTTCTTC.

This clonotype has a count of ten or more. This rearrangement joins TRBV12-3 or TRBV12-4 to TRBJ1-1; D call uncertain. The CDR3 spans 14 residues. Between the trimmed V and J ends, which lost 7 bases and 2 bases, there was a span of 14 bases. The CDR3 here is CASNRARENTEAFF. CDR3 nucleotides: TGTGCCAGCAACCGAGCGAGGGAAAACACTGAAGCTTTCTTT.

In the case of this clonotype: Being one base from a much bigger clone, this may be a read error. The chain combines TRBV9 with TRBJ2-3; D ambiguous. V gave up 4 bases and J gave up 2 bases, with 8 bases separating them. The CDR3 is 13 residues long. Germline V lookup: CDR1 SGDLS, CDR2 YYNGEE. DNA of the CDR3: TGTGCCAGCAGCCCCCCTATCACAGATACGCAGTATTTT. It codes for CASSPPITDTQYF. The variable domain in full, with the rest retrieved from reference TRBV9 and TRBJ2-3, is DSGVTQTPKHLITATGQRVTLRCSPRSGDLSVYWYQQSLDQGLQFLIQYYNGEERAKGNILERFSAQQFPDLHSELNLSSLELGDSALYFCASSPPITDTQYFGPGTRLTVL.

The V call is TRBV19, the J call TRBJ1-2; D ambiguous. Deletions cut 5 bases from V and 8 bases from J, with 12 bases between. The germline V gene has CDR1 LNHDA and CDR2 SQIVND (reference sequence). CDR3 length equals 12 residues. CDR3 coding DNA: TGTGCCAGTAGTCCCTTAGGGATCGGCTACACCTTC. Residues: CASSPLGIGYTF.

This clonotype was seen ten or more times. The chain carries TRBV5-1 and TRBJ2-1; 12 bases agree with TRBD2. Germline CDR1 and CDR2: SGHRS and YFSETQ. This CDR3 is built from 15 residues. The V gene end was trimmed by 3 bases and the J gene end by 7 bases; junction bases not matched to a gene: 5. The CDR3 bases are TGCGCCAGCAGCTCACTAGCGGGAGGTTTAAATGAGCAGTTCTTC. As protein: CASSSLAGGLNEQFF. Combining the CDR3 with reference TRBV5-1 and TRBJ2-1 gives the whole variable domain KAGVTQTPRYLIKTRGQQVTLSCSPISGHRSVSWYQQTPGQGLQFLFEYFSETQRNKGNFPGRFSGRQFSNSRSEMNVSTLELGDSALYLCASSSLAGGLNEQFFGPGTRLTVL.

This clonotype appeared a few times. The chain has TRBV30 and TRBJ2-7, with D hard to call. Trimming removed 1 base from V and 2 bases from J, with 12 bases in between. Germline V gene lookup returns CDR1 GTSNPN and CDR2 SVGIG (reference sequence). This CDR3 contains 14 residues. The CDR3 DNA reads as TGTGCCTGGAGTGCCCTTCTATGGGCCTACGAGCAGTACTTC. Its translation is CAWSALLWAYEQYF.

The V call is TRBV4-2, the J call TRBJ2-1, with 9 bases lining up with TRBD2. Trimming at V came to 1 base and at J to 9 bases, leaving 7 bases not matched to a gene. Germline CDR1 and CDR2: LGHNA and YNFKEQ. The CDR3 loop spans 15 amino acids. This CDR3 reads CASSQGAGGPREQFF. CDR3 in DNA: TGTGCCAGCAGCCAAGGGGCGGGAGGGCCGCGTGAGCAGTTCTTC.

In nucleotides, the CDR3 is TGTGCCAGCAGCTTAGAAGTCACTAGCGGGAGACGGGAGACCCAGTACTTC. Translated: CASSLEVTSGRRETQYF. The chain has TRBV11-2 and TRBJ2-5; 11 bases match TRBD2. CDR3 length: 17 residues. Germline lookup yields CDR1 SGHAT and CDR2 FQNNGV. J gave up 5 bases and V 0 bases, and 8 bases lay outside the gene matches.

This clonotype was observed many times. This chain uses TRBV11-2 with TRBJ2-7; D remains ambiguous. CDR1 and CDR2 (germline): SGHAT, FQNNGV. This CDR3 contains 12 residues. V was shortened by 5 bases and J by 2 bases, with 7 bases between the two germline ends. For the CDR3, the DNA is TGTGCCAGCAGCCCTATGACCTACGAGCAGTACTTC. Translating it yields CASSPMTYEQYF.

There are many counts of this clonotype. J is TRBJ2-1 and V is TRBV27; 11 nucleotides agree with TRBD2. The germline V gene encodes CDR1 MNHEY and CDR2 SMNVEV (reference sequence). J gave up 3 bases and V 7 bases, and 2 bases lay outside the gene matches. CDR3 length: 14 residues. CDR3 in DNA: TGTGCCAGCAAACTAGCGGGAGACTACAATGAGCAGTTCTTC. As protein: CASKLAGDYNEQFF.

The sample holds many counts of this clonotype. The rearrangement links TRBV27 to TRBJ1-1; D remains unclear. The V end lost 5 bases, the J end lost 1 base, and 8 bases lay between the germline ends. The germline CDR1 and CDR2 sequences are MNHEY and SMNVEV (reference sequence). The CDR3 is made up of 13 amino acids. CDR3 residues: CASSGRENTEAFF. The CDR3 nucleotides read TGTGCCAGCAGTGGACGGGAGAACACTGAAGCTTTCTTT.

V gene TRBV29-1 combines with J gene TRBJ1-2; D is unresolved. Trimming cost V 0 bases and J 5 bases, with 10 bases left between them. CDR1 SQVTM and CDR2 ANQGSEA come from the germline V gene. This CDR3 has 13 residues. Written as DNA, the CDR3 is TGCAGCGTTGAAGAGGAAGGGTCTTATGGCTACACCTTC. This encodes CSVEEEGSYGYTF. The entire variable domain, with the rest obtained from reference TRBV29-1 and TRBJ1-2, is as follows: SAVISQKPSRDICQRGTSLTIQCQVDSQVTMMFWYRQQPGQSLTLIATANQGSEATYESGFVIDKFPISRPNLTFSTLTVSNMSPEDSSIYLCSVEEEGSYGYTFGSGTRLTVV.

This clonotype turned up a few times. The rearrangement links TRBV4-3 to TRBJ1-1; no clear D gene. Germline CDR1 is LGHNA and CDR2 is YSLEER. V lost 0 bases and J lost 7, with 12 bases in between. The CDR3 sequence is 14 residues long. CDR3: CASSQDDGRDEAFF. In nucleotides, the CDR3 is TGCGCCAGCAGCCAAGACGACGGCCGAGATGAAGCTTTCTTT.

This clonotype has a count of ten or more. This sequence joins TRBV11-2 and TRBJ1-6; D gene unclear. The ends were cut back, 2 bases at V and 0 bases at J, with 17 bases in the middle. Germline lookup yields CDR1 SGHAT and CDR2 FQNNGV. CDR3 length: 19 amino acids. The chain's CDR3 is CASSLNSPSWSSYNSPLHF. The CDR3 coding sequence is TGTGCCAGCAGCTTAAATTCACCATCGTGGAGCTCCTATAATTCACCCCTCCACTTT.

Many counts were recorded for this clonotype. The V gene is TRBV28, the J gene TRBJ2-1; D is possibly TRBD2 (6 bases). The V end was cut by 8 bases, the J end by 7 bases, with 6 bases between. CDR3 length equals 10 residues. Germline CDR1 is MDHEN and CDR2 is SYDVKM. The CDR3 loop reads CASGLNEQFF. The DNA of the CDR3 is TGTGCCAGCGGACTAAATGAGCAGTTCTTC.

This clonotype turned up a few times. This chain joins TRBV27 and TRBJ1-1; maybe TRBD1 (5 bases). The CDR3 has 16 amino acids. Germline values: CDR1 MNHEY, CDR2 SMNVEV (reference sequence). V shed 5 bases and J shed 1 base, with 17 bases lying between them. The CDR3 coding sequence is TGTGCCAGCAGTCCCCCGGGCCCTAGGGGGAACACTGAAGCTTTCTTT. Translated: CASSPPGPRGNTEAFF.

This clonotype was counted many times. This sequence joins TRBV7-2 and TRBJ1-2; no clear D gene. V was shortened by 5 bases and J by 0 bases, with 16 bases between the two germline ends. The CDR3 consists of 16 residues. The germline V gene encodes CDR1 SGHTA and CDR2 FQGNSA. The CDR3 DNA sequence: TGTGCCAGCAGCCCTAGCCCGTCTCTAGCTAACTATGGCTACACCTTC. Translation: CASSPSPSLANYGYTF.

This clonotype has just a few counts. The chain employs TRBV20-1 and TRBJ2-7; D may be TRBD1 (5 bases). Germline values: CDR1 DFQATT, CDR2 SNEGSKA (reference sequence). Trimming removed 4 bases from V and 7 bases from J, with 11 bases in between. The CDR3 is 11 amino acids. The CDR3: CSATRKGEQYF. The CDR3 nucleotides are TGCAGTGCTACCCGGAAGGGGGAGCAGTACTTC.

This clonotype has ten or more counts. The chain links TRBV4-1 to TRBJ2-2; 10 positions match TRBD2. CDR1 is MGHRA and CDR2 is YSYEKL in the germline V gene. J gave up 4 bases and V 4 bases, and 9 bases lay outside the gene matches. The CDR3 covers 17 residues. The CDR3 sequence: CASSPPGAGGRTGELFF. DNA of the CDR3: TGCGCCAGCAGCCCCCCAGGAGCGGGGGGGCGCACCGGGGAGCTGTTTTTT.

This clonotype was detected many times. The chain carries TRBV2 and TRBJ2-2; weak D call: TRBD2 (5 bases). The CDR3 consists of 14 residues. Germline assignment: CDR1 SNHLY and CDR2 FYNNEI. The ends were cut back, 10 bases at V and 0 bases at J, with 12 bases in the middle. The CDR3 nucleotides read TGTGCCACCAAAAGCGGAGCGAACACCGGGGAGCTGTTTTTT. Residues: CATKSGANTGELFF.

This chain connects TRBV5-1 to TRBJ2-6, with a tentative D call TRBD1 (6 bases). Deletions cut 4 bases from V and 1 base from J, with 9 bases between. In germline, CDR1 is SGHRS, CDR2 YFSETQ. This CDR3 is built from 15 residues. The CDR3 sequence is CASSKTGSGANVLTF. DNA of the CDR3: TGCGCCAGCAGCAAGACAGGATCTGGGGCCAACGTCCTGACTTTC.

This clonotype has at least ten counts. The V gene is TRBV20-1, the J gene TRBJ2-1; 9 bases line up with TRBD2. This CDR3 is built from 13 residues. Germline values: CDR1 DFQATT, CDR2 SNEGSKA (reference sequence). J lost 5 bases, V lost 6 bases, and 5 bases had no gene match. The CDR3: CSARGRADNEQFF. The CDR3, as DNA: TGCAGTGCGCGCGGGAGGGCCGACAATGAGCAGTTCTTC.

This clonotype was seen at least ten times. In DNA, the CDR3 is TGTGCCACCAGTGATTCACAGGGGTACCAAGAGACCCAGTACTTC. Translation gives CATSDSQGYQETQYF. V and J are TRBV24-1 and TRBJ2-5; 7 bases are shared with TRBD1. Germline assignment: CDR1 KGHDR and CDR2 SFDVKD. After removal of 2 bases from V and 0 bases from J, the junction contained 2 bases not matched to a gene. The CDR3 has 15 amino acids.

This clonotype was picked up many times. The chain joins TRBV20-1 to TRBJ1-2, with 9 bases matching TRBD1. The CDR3 spans 14 residues. V was clipped by 2 bases and J by 4 bases; unmatched bases: 5. Germline V lookup: CDR1 DFQATT, CDR2 SNEGSKA (reference sequence). CDR3 sequence reads: CSARMGQGAYGYTF. Written as DNA, the CDR3 is TGCAGTGCTAGAATGGGACAGGGTGCCTATGGCTACACCTTC.

This clonotype was counted many times. The V call is TRBV27, the J call TRBJ2-7, with 10 bases lining up with TRBD1. The CDR3 is 16 amino acids. Trimming took 5 bases from V and 4 from J; bases not matched to a gene: 11. The germline gives CDR1 MNHEY, CDR2 SMNVEV (reference sequence). CDR3 DNA sequence: TGTGCCAGCAGTCCAATCTCCGGGACAGGGGATTACGAGCAGTACTTC. Its protein product is CASSPISGTGDYEQYF.

There are many counts of this clonotype. The rearrangement links TRBV20-1 to TRBJ2-7; 7 positions match TRBD1. Germline CDR1 reads DFQATT; CDR2 reads SNEGSKA (reference sequence). With V trimmed by 5 bases and J by 5 bases, 6 bases remained unmatched. This CDR3 contains 12 residues. The CDR3 region has the DNA TGCAGTGCTCGTATAACAGGGGACGAGCAGTACTTC. It translates to CSARITGDEQYF.

This clonotype was seen at least ten times. The chain has TRBV15 and TRBJ2-1, with unresolved D. The V end lost 5 bases, the J end lost 6 bases, and 14 bases lay between the germline ends. The CDR3 length is 14 residues. CDR1 is LNHNV, CDR2 YYDKDF, per germline (reference sequence). CDR3 residues: CATSGRTDINEQFF. Written as DNA, the CDR3 is TGTGCCACCAGCGGTCGGACGGATATCAATGAGCAGTTCTTC.

This chain connects TRBV12-3 or TRBV12-4 to TRBJ1-2, with D unresolved. The CDR3 contains 13 residues. V lost 8 bases to trimming and J lost 1 base, with 11 bases between them. The CDR3 protein is CASGFAGNYGYTF. For the CDR3, the DNA is TGTGCCAGCGGATTCGCCGGTAACTATGGCTACACCTTC.

This clonotype has at least ten counts. J is TRBJ1-5 and V is TRBV6-5, with D uncertain. V dropped 2 bases and J dropped 1 base, with 3 bases sitting between them. This CDR3 spans 13 amino acids. Germline CDR1 and CDR2: MNHEY and SVGAGI. This CDR3 is CASSYRSNQPQHF. The CDR3 region has the DNA TGTGCCAGCAGTTACAGGAGCAATCAGCCCCAGCATTTT.

V and J are TRBV12-3 or TRBV12-4 and TRBJ1-2, with D possibly TRBD1 on 5 matching bases. The length of the CDR3 is 13 residues. The V and J ends lost 7 bases and 6 bases respectively, with 15 bases between them. CDR3 bases: TGTGCCAGCACGGGGACGGCGAGAGATGGCTACACCTTC. This gives the protein CASTGTARDGYTF.